The clone carrying this T cell receptor delta chain showed up just a few times. Its antigen is unidentified. This record comes from a study of Vδ1+ human thymocytes. General observations from the study: Thymic TRG and TRD repertoires appeared highly polyclonal, with Gaussian CDR3 length distributions.

Per the germline V gene, CDR1 is TSWWSYY and CDR2 is QGS. The CDR3 totals 15 residues. V shed 3 bases and J shed 0 bases, with 11 bases lying between them. Sequences come from RNA converted to cDNA by reverse transcription. Pooled V-gene forward primers with one constant-region reverse primer generated the CDR3 amplicons by multiplex PCR. TCRdb fed the multiplex PCR reads to CATT. The table lists 70,000 or so delta-chain clones, 30% to 40% of them singletons. The chain has TRDV1 and TRDJ1, with D unresolved. Input material: Vdelta1+ gamma-delta thymocytes from the thymus. This sample's subset: FACS-sorted CD3+ TCRalphabeta- TCRVdelta1+ TCRVdelta2- thymocytes. This receptor was taken from a boy under two years old who had congenital heart surgery. The CDR3 is CALGEGYLYTDKLIF. As DNA, the CDR3 is TGTGCTCTTGGGGAGGGCTACCTGTACACCGATAAACTCATCTTT.